This T cell receptor beta chain was captured in a study of T cells after yellow fever vaccination. Study-level background: Preparation of fractions with low cell numbers was performed using SMART-Seq v4 Ultra Low Input. Study-wide results and caveats: FACS-sorted repertoires could contain abundant clonotypes contaminating from the bulk population. After the booster, roughly 96% of CD4 and roughly nine tenths of CD8 primary-response clones were re-detected.

V trimming: 2 bases; J trimming: 3 bases; junction bases outside the gene matches: 7. The V gene's germline CDR1 is MGHRA and CDR2 YSYEKL. There are 15 residues in the CDR3. TCR cDNA, made by 5'RACE template switching, carried an added universal primer site and UMIs. TCRdb reprocessed the 5' RACE reads via MiXCR and lists one record per CDR3 protein. The table has a few hundred thousand distinct CDR3 sequences, around 6.8% seen once; the top ten hold 15% to 20%. This clonotype was counted between two and nine times. Its target is not known. The source of this sequence is a man between 18 and 35 years old who received the YFV17D yellow fever vaccine. V gene TRBV4-1 combines with J gene TRBJ2-7; 7 bases line up with TRBD1. Specimen: PBMCs, collected approximately 40 days after the first yellow fever vaccination. The CDR3 here is CASSQTTGQNYEQYV. CDR3 DNA sequence: TGCGCCAGCAGCCAAACGACGGGACAGAACTACGAGCAGTACGTC.